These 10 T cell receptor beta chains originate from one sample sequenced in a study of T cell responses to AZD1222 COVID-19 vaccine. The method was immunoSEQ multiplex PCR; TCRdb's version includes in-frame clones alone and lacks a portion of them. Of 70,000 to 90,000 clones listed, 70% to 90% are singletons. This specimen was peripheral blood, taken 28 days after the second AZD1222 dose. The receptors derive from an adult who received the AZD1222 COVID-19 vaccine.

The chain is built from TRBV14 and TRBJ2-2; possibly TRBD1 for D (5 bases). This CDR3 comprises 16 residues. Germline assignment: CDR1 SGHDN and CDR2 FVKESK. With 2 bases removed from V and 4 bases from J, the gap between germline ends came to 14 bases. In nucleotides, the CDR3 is TGTGCCAGCAGCCAACACCTAGGTCAGGGCACCGGGGAGCTGTTTTTT. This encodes CASSQHLGQGTGELFF. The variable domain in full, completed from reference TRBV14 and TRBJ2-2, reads EAGVTQFPSHSVIEKGQTVTLRCDPISGHDNLYWYRRVMGKEIKFLLHFVKESKQDESGMPNNRFLAERTGGTYSTLKVQPAELEDSGVYFCASSQHLGQGTGELFFGEGSRLTVL.

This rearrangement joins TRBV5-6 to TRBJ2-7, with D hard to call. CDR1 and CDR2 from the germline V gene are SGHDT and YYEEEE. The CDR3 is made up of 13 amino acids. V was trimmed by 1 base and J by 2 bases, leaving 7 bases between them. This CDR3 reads CASSLWETYEQYF. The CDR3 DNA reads TGTGCCAGCAGCTTGTGGGAAACCTACGAGCAGTACTTC.

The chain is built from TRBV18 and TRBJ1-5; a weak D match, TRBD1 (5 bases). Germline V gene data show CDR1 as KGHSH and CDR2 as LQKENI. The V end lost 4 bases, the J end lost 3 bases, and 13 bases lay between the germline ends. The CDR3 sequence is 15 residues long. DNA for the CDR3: TGTGCCAGCTCACGGGACTCGGGGTTCAATCAGCCCCAGCATTTT. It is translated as CASSRDSGFNQPQHF.

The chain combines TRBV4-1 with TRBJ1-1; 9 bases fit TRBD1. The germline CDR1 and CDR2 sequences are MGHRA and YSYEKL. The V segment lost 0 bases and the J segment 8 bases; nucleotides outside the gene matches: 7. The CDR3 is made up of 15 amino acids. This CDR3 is CASSQEARTGAEAFF. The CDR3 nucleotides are TGCGCCAGCAGCCAAGAAGCCCGGACAGGGGCCGAAGCTTTCTTT.

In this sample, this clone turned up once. The CDR3 loop reads CASRTENQPQHF. The CDR3 DNA is TGTGCCAGCCGGACAGAGAATCAGCCCCAGCATTTT. V usage is TRBV28 and J usage is TRBJ1-5, with a tentative D call TRBD1 (6 bases). The CDR3 loop spans 12 amino acids. Per germline, CDR1 MDHEN and CDR2 SYDVKM. V was cut by 8 bases and J by 4 bases, with 9 bases left in between.

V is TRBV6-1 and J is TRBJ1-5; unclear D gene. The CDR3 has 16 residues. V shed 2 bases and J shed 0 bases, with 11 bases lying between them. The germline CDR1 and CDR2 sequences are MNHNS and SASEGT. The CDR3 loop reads CASSETFPLSNQPQHF. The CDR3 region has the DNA TGTGCCAGCAGTGAAACGTTCCCCCTTAGCAATCAGCCCCAGCATTTT.

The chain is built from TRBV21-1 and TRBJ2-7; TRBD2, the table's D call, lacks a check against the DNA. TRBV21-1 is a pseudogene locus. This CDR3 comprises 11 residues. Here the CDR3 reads CASSKSGEQYF. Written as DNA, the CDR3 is TGTGCCAGCAGCAAATCGGGCGAGCAGTACTTC.

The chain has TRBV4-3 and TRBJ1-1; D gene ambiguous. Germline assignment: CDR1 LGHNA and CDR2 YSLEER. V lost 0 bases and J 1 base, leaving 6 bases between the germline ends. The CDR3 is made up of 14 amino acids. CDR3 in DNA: TGCGCCAGCAGCCAAGAAGTTCGGAACACTGAAGCTTTCTTT. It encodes CASSQEVRNTEAFF.

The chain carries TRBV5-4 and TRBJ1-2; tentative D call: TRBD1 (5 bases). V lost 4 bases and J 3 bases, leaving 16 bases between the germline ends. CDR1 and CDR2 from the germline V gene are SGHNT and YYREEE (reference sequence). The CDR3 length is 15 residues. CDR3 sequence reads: CASSPGGVSYYGYTF. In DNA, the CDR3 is TGTGCCAGCAGCCCCGGGGGGGTTTCCTACTATGGCTACACCTTC.

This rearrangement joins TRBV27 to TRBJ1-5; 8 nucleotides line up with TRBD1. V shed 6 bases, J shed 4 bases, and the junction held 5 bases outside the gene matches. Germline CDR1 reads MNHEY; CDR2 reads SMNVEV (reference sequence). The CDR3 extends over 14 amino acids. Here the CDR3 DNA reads TGTGCCAGCAGCCCGACAGGGGTGAATCAGCCCCAGCATTTT. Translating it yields CASSPTGVNQPQHF.